The clone carrying this T cell receptor (beta chain) was recorded once. The CDR3 consists of 15 residues. The V end lost 3 bases, the J end lost 10 bases, and 16 bases lay between the germline ends. Per the germline V gene, CDR1 is MDHEN and CDR2 is SYDVKM. The entry originates in a study of blood T cell repertoires in COVID-19. Produced via immunoSEQ multiplex PCR; TCRdb's table is partial and in-frame only. The sample lists about 52,000 clones; roughly 87% were seen once. This chain joins TRBV28 and TRBJ1-6; D unresolved. The origin of this receptor is a human donor with active COVID-19. The donor label of this sample is uncertain. The sequencing sample was made of peripheral blood. The CDR3 here is CASSFSAQVSSPLHF. CDR3 in DNA: TGTGCCAGCAGTTTCTCCGCGCAGGTTTCATCACCCCTCCACTTT.